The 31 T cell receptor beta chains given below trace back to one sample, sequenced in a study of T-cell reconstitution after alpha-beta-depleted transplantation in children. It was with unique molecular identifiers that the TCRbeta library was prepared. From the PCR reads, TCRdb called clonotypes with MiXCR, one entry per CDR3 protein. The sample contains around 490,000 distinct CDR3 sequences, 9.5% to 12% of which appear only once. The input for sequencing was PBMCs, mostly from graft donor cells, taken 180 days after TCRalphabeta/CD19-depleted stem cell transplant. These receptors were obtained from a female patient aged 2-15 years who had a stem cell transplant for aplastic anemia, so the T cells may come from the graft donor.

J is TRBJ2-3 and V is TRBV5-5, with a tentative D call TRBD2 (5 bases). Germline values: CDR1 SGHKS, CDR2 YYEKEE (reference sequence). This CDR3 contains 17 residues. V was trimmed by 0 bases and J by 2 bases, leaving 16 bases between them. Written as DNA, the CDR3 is TGTGCCAGCAGCTTGGACACGCGGGCAAGATTCACAGATACGCAGTATTTT. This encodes CASSLDTRARFTDTQYF.

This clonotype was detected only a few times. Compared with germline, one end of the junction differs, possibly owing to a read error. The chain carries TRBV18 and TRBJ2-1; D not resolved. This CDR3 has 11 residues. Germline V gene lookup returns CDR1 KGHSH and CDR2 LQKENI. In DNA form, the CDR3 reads TGTGCCAGCTCCCCACCTCCATCTATAGTGTTC. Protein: CASSPPPSIVF.

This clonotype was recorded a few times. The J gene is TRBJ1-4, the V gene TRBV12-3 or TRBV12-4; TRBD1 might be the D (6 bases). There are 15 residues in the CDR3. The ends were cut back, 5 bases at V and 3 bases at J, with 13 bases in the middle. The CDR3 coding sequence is TGTGCCAGCAGTCCAAGACAGGTGTCTAATGAAAAACTGTTTTTT. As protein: CASSPRQVSNEKLFF.

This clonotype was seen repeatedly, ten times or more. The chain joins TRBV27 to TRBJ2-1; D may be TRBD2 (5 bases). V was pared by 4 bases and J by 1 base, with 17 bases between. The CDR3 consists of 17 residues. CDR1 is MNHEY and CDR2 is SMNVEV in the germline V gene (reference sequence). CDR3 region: CASSSPGVATSYNEQFF. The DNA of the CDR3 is TGTGCCAGCAGTTCTCCCGGGGTAGCTACTTCCTACAATGAGCAGTTCTTC.

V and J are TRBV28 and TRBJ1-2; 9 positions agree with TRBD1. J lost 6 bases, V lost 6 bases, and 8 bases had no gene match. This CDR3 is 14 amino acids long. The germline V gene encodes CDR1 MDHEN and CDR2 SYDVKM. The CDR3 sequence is CASSRTGGWDGYTF. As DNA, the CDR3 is TGTGCCAGCAGCCGAACAGGGGGCTGGGATGGCTACACCTTC.

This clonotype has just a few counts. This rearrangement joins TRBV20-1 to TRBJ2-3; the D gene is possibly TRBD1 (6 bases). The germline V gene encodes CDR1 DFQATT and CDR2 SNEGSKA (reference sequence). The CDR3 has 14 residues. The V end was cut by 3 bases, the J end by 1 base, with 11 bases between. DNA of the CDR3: TGCAGTGCTAGTGGGGGACAACGCACAGATACGCAGTATTTT. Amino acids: CSASGGQRTDTQYF.

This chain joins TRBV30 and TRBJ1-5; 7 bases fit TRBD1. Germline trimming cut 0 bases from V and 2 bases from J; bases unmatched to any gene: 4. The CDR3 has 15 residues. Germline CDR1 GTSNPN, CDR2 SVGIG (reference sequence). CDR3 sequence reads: CAWSVGGTGNQPQHF. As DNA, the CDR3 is TGTGCCTGGAGTGTAGGTGGGACAGGCAATCAGCCCCAGCATTTT.

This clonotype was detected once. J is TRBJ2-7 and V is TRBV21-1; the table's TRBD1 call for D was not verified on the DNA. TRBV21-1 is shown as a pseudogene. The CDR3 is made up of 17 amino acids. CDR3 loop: CASSHSRGVQWDYEQYF. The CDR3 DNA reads TGTGCCAGCAGCCACAGCCGGGGGGTACAGTGGGATTACGAGCAGTACTTC.

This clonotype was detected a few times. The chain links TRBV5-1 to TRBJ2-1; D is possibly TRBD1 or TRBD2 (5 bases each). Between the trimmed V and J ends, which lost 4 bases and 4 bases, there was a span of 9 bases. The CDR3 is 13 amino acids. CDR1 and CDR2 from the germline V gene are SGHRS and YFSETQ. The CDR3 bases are TGCGCCAGCAGCCGGGACCAGTACAATGAGCAGTTCTTC. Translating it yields CASSRDQYNEQFF.

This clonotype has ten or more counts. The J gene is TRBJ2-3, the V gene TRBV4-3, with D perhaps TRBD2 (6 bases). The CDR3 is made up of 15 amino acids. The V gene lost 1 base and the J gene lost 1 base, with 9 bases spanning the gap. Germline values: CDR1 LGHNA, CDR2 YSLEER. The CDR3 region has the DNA TGCGCCAGCAGCCAAGCCGGGAGAGGCACAGATACGCAGTATTTT. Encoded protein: CASSQAGRGTDTQYF.

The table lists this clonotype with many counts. The CDR3 region has the DNA TGCGCCAGCAGCCAAGAAGTAGAACGGGAGCGCCCAGATACGCAGTATTTT. Translated, it gives CASSQEVERERPDTQYF. The chain carries TRBV4-3 and TRBJ2-3; the D gene is possibly TRBD2 (6 bases). V lost 0 bases and J lost 4, with 17 bases in between. In germline, CDR1 is LGHNA, CDR2 YSLEER. The CDR3 runs to 17 residues.

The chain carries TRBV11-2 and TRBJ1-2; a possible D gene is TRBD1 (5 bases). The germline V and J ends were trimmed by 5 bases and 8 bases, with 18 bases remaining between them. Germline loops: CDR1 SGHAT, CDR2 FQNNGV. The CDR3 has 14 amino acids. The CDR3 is CASSPSRQQQGYTF. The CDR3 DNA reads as TGTGCCAGCAGCCCCTCTCGACAGCAGCAGGGCTACACCTTC.

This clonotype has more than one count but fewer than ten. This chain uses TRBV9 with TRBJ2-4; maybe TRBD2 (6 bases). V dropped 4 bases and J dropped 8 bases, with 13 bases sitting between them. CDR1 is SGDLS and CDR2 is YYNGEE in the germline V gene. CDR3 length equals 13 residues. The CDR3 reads CASSQGRRDIQYF. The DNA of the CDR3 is TGTGCCAGCAGCCAAGGCCGGAGGGACATTCAGTACTTC.

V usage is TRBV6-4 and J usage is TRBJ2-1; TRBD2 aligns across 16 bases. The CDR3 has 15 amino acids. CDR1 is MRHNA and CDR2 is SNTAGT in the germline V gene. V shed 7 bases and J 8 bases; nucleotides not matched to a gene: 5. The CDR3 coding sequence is TGTGCCAGCACTACCGGGACTAGCGGGAGGGATGAGCAGTTCTTC. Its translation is CASTTGTSGRDEQFF.

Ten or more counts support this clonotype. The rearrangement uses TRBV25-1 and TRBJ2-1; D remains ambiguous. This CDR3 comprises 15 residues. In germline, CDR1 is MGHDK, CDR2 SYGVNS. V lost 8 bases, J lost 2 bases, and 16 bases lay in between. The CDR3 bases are TGTGCCAGCGCCTCACTGGGCTCCCCCTACAATGAGCAGTTCTTC. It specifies CASASLGSPYNEQFF.

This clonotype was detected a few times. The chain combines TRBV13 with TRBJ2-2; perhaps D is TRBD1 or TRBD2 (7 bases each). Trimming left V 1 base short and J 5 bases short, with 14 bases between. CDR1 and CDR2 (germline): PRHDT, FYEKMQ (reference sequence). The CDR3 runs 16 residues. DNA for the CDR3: TGTGCCAGCAGCTTAGCAGGGGGGGGCCGGACCGGGGAGCTGTTTTTT. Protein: CASSLAGGGRTGELFF.

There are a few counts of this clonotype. The CDR3 bases are TGCAGTGCTATAAGGGGGCGAGTTGCCAATCAGCCCCAGCATTTT. Protein product: CSAIRGRVANQPQHF. V usage is TRBV20-1 and J usage is TRBJ1-5; 7 bases line up with TRBD1. CDR3 size: 15 residues. Unmatched junction bases numbered 9, after V lost 4 bases and J lost 3 bases. Germline values: CDR1 DFQATT, CDR2 SNEGSKA (reference sequence).

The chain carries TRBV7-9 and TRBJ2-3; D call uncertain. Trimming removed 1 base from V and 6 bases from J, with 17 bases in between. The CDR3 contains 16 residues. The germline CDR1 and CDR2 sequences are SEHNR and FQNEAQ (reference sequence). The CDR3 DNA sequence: TGTGCCAGCAGCTTAGTCTTTGCTAAGCACAGTGATACGCAGTATTTT. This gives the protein CASSLVFAKHSDTQYF.

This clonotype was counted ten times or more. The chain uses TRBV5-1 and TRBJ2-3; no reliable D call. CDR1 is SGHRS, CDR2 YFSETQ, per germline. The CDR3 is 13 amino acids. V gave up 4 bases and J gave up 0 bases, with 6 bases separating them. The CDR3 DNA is TGCGCCAGCAGCGAGGCCAGCACAGATACGCAGTATTTT. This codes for CASSEASTDTQYF.

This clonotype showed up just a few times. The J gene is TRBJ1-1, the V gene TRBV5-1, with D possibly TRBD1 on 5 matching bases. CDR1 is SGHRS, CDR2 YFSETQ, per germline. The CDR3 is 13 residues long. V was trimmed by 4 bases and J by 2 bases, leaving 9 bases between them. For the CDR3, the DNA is TGCGCCAGCAGCCAAGGGGAAAACACTGAAGCTTTCTTT. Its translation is CASSQGENTEAFF. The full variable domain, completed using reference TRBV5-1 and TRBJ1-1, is KAGVTQTPRYLIKTRGQQVTLSCSPISGHRSVSWYQQTPGQGLQFLFEYFSETQRNKGNFPGRFSGRQFSNSRSEMNVSTLELGDSALYLCASSQGENTEAFFGQGTRLTVV.

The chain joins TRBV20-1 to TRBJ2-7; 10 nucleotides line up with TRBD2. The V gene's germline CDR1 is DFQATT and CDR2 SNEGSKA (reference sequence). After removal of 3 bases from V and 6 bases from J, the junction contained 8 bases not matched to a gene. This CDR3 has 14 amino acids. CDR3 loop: CSASRASGSSEQYF. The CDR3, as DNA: TGCAGTGCTAGTCGGGCTAGCGGGAGTAGCGAGCAGTACTTC.

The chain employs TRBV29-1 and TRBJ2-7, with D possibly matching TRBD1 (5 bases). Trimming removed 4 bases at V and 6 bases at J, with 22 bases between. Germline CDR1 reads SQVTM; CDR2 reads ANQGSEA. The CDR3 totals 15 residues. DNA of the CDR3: TGCAGCGTTGCCCGGACAAGGGTAGTATCCCTCGAGCAGTACTTC. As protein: CSVARTRVVSLEQYF.

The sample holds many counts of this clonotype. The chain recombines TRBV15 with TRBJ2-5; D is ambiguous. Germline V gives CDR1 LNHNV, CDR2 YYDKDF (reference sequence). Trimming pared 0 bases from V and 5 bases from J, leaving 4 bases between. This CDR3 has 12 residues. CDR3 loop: CATSRDAETQYF. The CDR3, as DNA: TGTGCCACCAGCAGAGATGCGGAGACCCAGTACTTC.

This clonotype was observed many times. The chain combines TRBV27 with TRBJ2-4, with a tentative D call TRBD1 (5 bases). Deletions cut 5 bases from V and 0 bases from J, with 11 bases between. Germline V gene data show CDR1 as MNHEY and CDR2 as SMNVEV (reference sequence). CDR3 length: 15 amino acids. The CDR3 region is CASSPQGLAKNIQYF. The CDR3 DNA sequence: TGTGCCAGCAGTCCCCAGGGTTTAGCCAAAAACATTCAGTACTTC.

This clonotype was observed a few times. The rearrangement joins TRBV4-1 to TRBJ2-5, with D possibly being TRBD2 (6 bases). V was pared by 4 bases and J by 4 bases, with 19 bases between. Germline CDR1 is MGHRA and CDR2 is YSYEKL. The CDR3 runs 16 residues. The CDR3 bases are TGCGCCAGCAGCCGTGGAAGCGGAGGGCGAAGAGAGACCCAGTACTTC. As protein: CASSRGSGGRRETQYF.

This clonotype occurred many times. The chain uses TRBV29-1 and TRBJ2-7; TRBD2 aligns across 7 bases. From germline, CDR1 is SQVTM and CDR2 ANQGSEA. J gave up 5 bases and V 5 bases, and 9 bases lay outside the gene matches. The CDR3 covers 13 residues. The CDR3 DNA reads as TGCAGCGTTTGGGGGGGGGGACCAAACGAGCAGTACTTC. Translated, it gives CSVWGGGPNEQYF.

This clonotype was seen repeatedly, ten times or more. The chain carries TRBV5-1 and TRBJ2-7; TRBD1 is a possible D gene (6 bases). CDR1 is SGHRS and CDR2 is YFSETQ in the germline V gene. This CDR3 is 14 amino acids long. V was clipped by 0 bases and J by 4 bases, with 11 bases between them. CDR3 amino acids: CASSLDWTEYEQYV. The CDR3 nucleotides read TGCGCCAGCAGCTTGGATTGGACAGAGTACGAGCAGTACGTC.

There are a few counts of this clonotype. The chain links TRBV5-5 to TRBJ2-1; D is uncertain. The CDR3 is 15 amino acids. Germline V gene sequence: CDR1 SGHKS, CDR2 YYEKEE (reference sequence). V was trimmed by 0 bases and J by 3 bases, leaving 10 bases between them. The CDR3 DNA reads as TGTGCCAGCAGCTTGGTGGGGATTGGCTACAATGAGCAGTTCTTC. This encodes CASSLVGIGYNEQFF.

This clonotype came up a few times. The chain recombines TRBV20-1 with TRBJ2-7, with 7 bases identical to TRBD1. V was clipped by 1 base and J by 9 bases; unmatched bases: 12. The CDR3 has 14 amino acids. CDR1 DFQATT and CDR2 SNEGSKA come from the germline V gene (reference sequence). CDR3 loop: CSARGGTVQQRQYF. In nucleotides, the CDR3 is TGCAGTGCTAGAGGAGGGACAGTCCAACAGCGGCAGTACTTC.

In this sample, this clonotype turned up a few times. CDR3 in amino acids: CASSSRTSGNYEQYV. In nucleotides, the CDR3 is TGTGCCAGCAGTTCCAGGACTAGCGGAAACTACGAGCAGTACGTC. The genes are TRBV6-2 or TRBV6-3 and TRBJ2-7, with 10 nucleotides matching TRBD2. Looked up from germline, CDR1 is MNHEY and CDR2 is SVGEGT. J lost 3 bases, V lost 4 bases, and 6 bases had no gene match. The CDR3 is 15 amino acids.

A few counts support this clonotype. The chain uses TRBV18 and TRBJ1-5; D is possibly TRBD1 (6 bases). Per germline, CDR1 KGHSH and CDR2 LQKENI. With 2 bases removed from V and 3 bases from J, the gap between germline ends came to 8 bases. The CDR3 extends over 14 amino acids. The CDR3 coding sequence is TGTGCCAGCTCACCAACAGGGCACAATCAGCCCCAGCATTTT. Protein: CASSPTGHNQPQHF. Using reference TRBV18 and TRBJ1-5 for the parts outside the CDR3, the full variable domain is NAGVMQNPRHLVRRRGQEARLRCSPMKGHSHVYWYRQLPEEGLKFMVYLQKENIIDESGMPKERFSAEFPKEGPSILRIQQVVRGDSAAYFCASSPTGHNQPQHFGDGTRLSIL.